These 18 T cell receptor beta chains were sequenced from one sample in a study of T cells in localized non-small cell lung cancer. Sequenced by immunoSEQ multiplex PCR; TCRdb stores in-frame clones only, minus some. The sample has around 35,000 clones; around 93% are singletons. The source was peripheral blood mononuclear cells, collected before any cancer treatment. These receptors all stem from an older female donor with stage II lung adenocarcinoma.

The J gene is TRBJ2-5, the V gene TRBV7-2, with unresolved D. CDR3 length: 12 residues. The V end lost 2 bases, the J end lost 3 bases, and 4 bases lay between the germline ends. Germline CDR1 is SGHTA and CDR2 is FQGNSA. CDR3 sequence reads: CASSLREETQYF. DNA of the CDR3: TGTGCCAGCAGCTTAAGGGAAGAGACCCAGTACTTC.

This sequence joins TRBV6-6 and TRBJ1-4, with D possibly being TRBD1 (5 bases). CDR1 MNHNY and CDR2 SVGAGI come from the germline V gene (reference sequence). This CDR3 comprises 16 residues. Trimming cost V 4 bases and J 0 bases, with 12 bases left between them. CDR3 sequence reads: CASSSWQGSTNEKLFF. CDR3 nucleotide sequence: TGTGCCAGCAGTTCTTGGCAGGGATCAACTAATGAAAAACTGTTTTTT.

The chain carries TRBV28 and TRBJ2-7, with D possibly being TRBD2 (6 bases). The CDR3 is 12 amino acids. Trimming removed 7 bases from V and 4 bases from J, with 11 bases in between. The germline V gene has CDR1 MDHEN and CDR2 SYDVKM. CDR3 sequence reads: CASNRDSYEQYF. For the CDR3, the DNA is TGTGCCAGCAATCGGGACTCGTACGAGCAGTACTTC.

This chain links TRBV5-1 with TRBJ2-1; possible D gene TRBD2, 6 bases. The germline V and J ends were trimmed by 0 bases and 2 bases, with 9 bases remaining between them. This CDR3 region has 15 residues. Germline-derived CDR1 and CDR2 are SGHRS and YFSETQ. CDR3 DNA: TGCGCCAGCAGCTTGGACGGGGGAACCTACAATGAGCAGTTCTTC. It translates to CASSLDGGTYNEQFF.

The chain carries TRBV14 and TRBJ2-5; 15 nucleotides agree with TRBD2. Germline CDR1 is SGHDN and CDR2 is FVKESK. J lost 1 base, V lost 3 bases, and 15 bases had no gene match. The CDR3 totals 21 residues. Written as DNA, the CDR3 is TGTGCCAGCAGCCACAAATCGGGACTAGCGGGGGGACGTTCCATCCAAGAGACCCAGTACTTC. Translated: CASSHKSGLAGGRSIQETQYF.

The rearrangement uses TRBV2 and TRBJ1-3; D gene ambiguous. The germline V gene has CDR1 SNHLY and CDR2 FYNNEI. V dropped 5 bases and J dropped 8 bases, with 7 bases sitting between them. The CDR3 is 11 residues long. CDR3 amino acids: CASSSFHTIYF. In nucleotides, the CDR3 is TGTGCCAGCAGTTCCTTTCACACCATATATTTT.

The V call is TRBV7-9, the J call TRBJ2-3, with a possible D match to TRBD1 (5 bases). Germline loops: CDR1 SEHNR, CDR2 FQNEAQ (reference sequence). Trimming pared 2 bases from V and 0 bases from J, leaving 21 bases between. The CDR3 runs to 19 residues. CDR3 sequence (DNA): TGTGCCAGCAGCTTACGTGGCAGGGAACCCCTAGGGAGCACAGATACGCAGTATTTT. Translating it yields CASSLRGREPLGSTDTQYF.

The V and J genes are TRBV9 and TRBJ2-5; 9 bases fit TRBD2. V trimming: 0 bases; J trimming: 5 bases; junction bases outside the gene matches: 5. The germline CDR1 and CDR2 sequences are SGDLS and YYNGEE. CDR3 length: 15 residues. The CDR3 DNA follows: TGTGCCAGCAGCGTAGTAGCGGGAGCTACGGAGACCCAGTACTTC. Its translation: CASSVVAGATETQYF.

This chain uses TRBV6-5 with TRBJ1-2; TRBD1 matches at 7 bases. Germline CDR1 MNHEY, CDR2 SVGAGI. The CDR3 sequence is 13 residues long. J was trimmed by 2 bases and V by 10 bases; bases with no gene match: 7. CDR3 DNA sequence: TGTGCCACCTGGGGACAGAGCAACTATGGCTACACCTTC. Translation: CATWGQSNYGYTF.

V is TRBV28 and J is TRBJ2-3; no reliable D call. This CDR3 spans 10 amino acids. Trimming cost V 11 bases and J 1 base, with 4 bases left between them. Germline-derived CDR1 and CDR2 are MDHEN and SYDVKM. CDR3 coding DNA: TGTGCCCCCCGCACAGATACGCAGTATTTT. Its protein is CAPRTDTQYF. The full variable domain, its missing parts supplied by reference TRBV28 and TRBJ2-3, is DVKVTQSSRYLVKRTGEKVFLECVQDMDHENMFWYRQDPGLGLRLIYFSYDVKMKEKGDIPEGYSVSREKKERFSLILESASTNQTSMYLCAPRTDTQYFGPGTRLTVL.

The chain is built from TRBV5-6 and TRBJ2-7; perhaps TRBD1 as D (7 bases). The CDR3 length is 15 residues. The germline V and J ends were trimmed by 4 bases and 7 bases, with 21 bases remaining between them. CDR1 is SGHDT, CDR2 YYEEEE, per germline. CDR3 nucleotides: TGTGCCAGCAGCGCCGGCGGGACAGCGATAGGGGAGCAGTACTTC. Protein sequence: CASSAGGTAIGEQYF.

The V call is TRBV27, the J call TRBJ2-5, with TRBD2 matching over 8 bases. Germline V CDR1 and CDR2: MNHEY, SMNVEV (reference sequence). The CDR3 is 13 residues long. V lost 10 bases and J lost 5; bases outside the gene matches: 9. The CDR3 loop is CATLRGVTETQYF. In DNA form, the CDR3 reads TGTGCCACCCTGCGGGGGGTGACGGAGACCCAGTACTTC.

The rearrangement uses TRBV29-1 and TRBJ1-4, with 7 bases matching TRBD1. J gave up 10 bases and V 7 bases, and 9 bases lay outside the gene matches. Germline V gives CDR1 SQVTM, CDR2 ANQGSEA. The CDR3 covers 12 residues. CDR3 region: CSAGQQEGKLFF. In DNA, the CDR3 is TGCAGCGCGGGACAGCAAGAAGGAAAACTGTTTTTT.

The rearrangement links TRBV7-8 to TRBJ2-1; 10 positions agree with TRBD2. The CDR3 sequence is 17 residues long. V lost 4 bases to trimming and J lost 3 bases; unmatched junction nucleotides: 9. Germline V lookup: CDR1 SGHVS, CDR2 FQNEAQ. The CDR3 loop is CASSSGTLAGVYNEQFF. The DNA of the CDR3 is TGTGCCAGCAGCTCCGGAACCCTAGCGGGGGTCTACAATGAGCAGTTCTTC.

The chain is built from TRBV5-6 and TRBJ2-7; D is unresolved. Looked up from germline, CDR1 is SGHDT and CDR2 is YYEEEE. The CDR3 runs 18 residues. Between the trimmed V and J ends, which lost 0 bases and 3 bases, there was a span of 22 bases. In nucleotides, the CDR3 is TGTGCCAGCAGCTTGGCCCGCCCCTTGGGGAAGTTTTACTACGAGCAGTACTTC. This sequence encodes CASSLARPLGKFYYEQYF.

The chain carries TRBV7-2 and TRBJ1-4; possibly TRBD1 for D (5 bases). Germline assignment: CDR1 SGHTA and CDR2 FQGNSA. Trimming took off 4 bases at V and 7 bases at J, with 16 bases between the two ends. The CDR3 length is 15 residues. CDR3 in amino acids: CASSSPGPGGEKLFF. In DNA form, the CDR3 reads TGTGCCAGCAGCTCCCCAGGGCCTGGAGGTGAAAAACTGTTTTTT.

The table lists this clone with a few counts. The chain links TRBV28 to TRBJ1-1, with D tentatively TRBD1 (6 bases). Germline V lookup: CDR1 MDHEN, CDR2 SYDVKM. The ends were cut back, 3 bases at V and 11 bases at J, with 13 bases in the middle. This CDR3 has 12 amino acids. The DNA of the CDR3 is TGTGCCAGCAGTTTCGGGGGCCGTGAGGCTTTCTTT. Its protein is CASSFGGREAFF.

This sequence joins TRBV7-9 and TRBJ2-1; perhaps TRBD2 as D (6 bases). In germline, CDR1 is SEHNR, CDR2 FQNEAQ (reference sequence). The CDR3 extends over 16 amino acids. Trimming pared 5 bases from V and 0 bases from J, leaving 14 bases between. In nucleotides, the CDR3 is TGTGCCAGCAGCCCTACGGGGGTGAGCTCCTACAATGAGCAGTTCTTC. Encoded protein: CASSPTGVSSYNEQFF.